This entry lists 10 T cell receptor beta chains sequenced from one sample in a study of neurological immune-mediated disorders. TCRdb processed the 5' RACE reads anew with MiXCR; each CDR3 protein has one entry. The sample contains fewer than 35,000 distinct CDR3 sequences, over 4% of which appear only once. What was sequenced was PBMCs. These TCRs come from a man aged 18 to 29 in good health.

The sample holds many counts of this clonotype. This chain links TRBV11-2 with TRBJ2-3; 10 bases are a match to TRBD2. V was pared by 5 bases and J by 3 bases, with 5 bases of the junction left unmatched. This CDR3 is 15 amino acids long. CDR1 SGHAT and CDR2 FQNNGV come from the germline V gene. CDR3 bases: TGTGCCAGCAGCCCCGGGACTAGCGTAACAGATACGCAGTATTTT. Translating gives CASSPGTSVTDTQYF.

The table lists this clonotype with many counts. V and J are TRBV6-6 and TRBJ1-5, with D perhaps TRBD1 (5 bases). The V and J ends lost 10 bases and 7 bases respectively, with 17 bases between them. CDR1 is MNHNY and CDR2 is SVGAGI in the germline V gene (reference sequence). The CDR3 spans 13 residues. In nucleotides, the CDR3 is TGTGCCACGTCCGGGGGTCGTCGACAGCCCCAGCATTTT. It translates to CATSGGRRQPQHF.

This clonotype showed up many times. The rearrangement links TRBV20-1 to TRBJ2-3; 10 bases agree with TRBD1. Germline values: CDR1 DFQATT, CDR2 SNEGSKA (reference sequence). The CDR3 contains 14 residues. V lost 6 bases, J lost 3 bases, and 6 bases stayed unmatched. As DNA, the CDR3 is TGCAGTGCGCGCCCGGGACAGGGGACAGATACGCAGTATTTT. As protein: CSARPGQGTDTQYF.

At least ten counts were recorded for this clonotype. The V call is TRBV6-4, the J call TRBJ2-1; 9 nucleotides agree with TRBD2. The germline gives CDR1 MRHNA, CDR2 SNTAGT. The CDR3 totals 15 residues. V was pared by 0 bases and J by 3 bases, with 0 bases of the junction left unmatched. The CDR3 coding sequence is TGTGCCAGCAGTGACTCGCGGGGGGGCTACAATGAGCAGTTCTTC. Protein: CASSDSRGGYNEQFF.

This clonotype has a count of ten or more. V gene TRBV6-1 combines with J gene TRBJ2-1; TRBD1 agrees at 8 bases. The V and J ends lost 6 bases and 3 bases, in that order; junction bases with no gene match: 10. This CDR3 region has 16 residues. CDR1 and CDR2 from the germline V gene are MNHNS and SASEGT. The CDR3 DNA follows: TGTGCCAGCAGCGAATTCGCCGGACAGGGCTACAATGAGCAGTTCTTC. Translated, it gives CASSEFAGQGYNEQFF.

In its sample, this clonotype was seen many times. V gene TRBV19 combines with J gene TRBJ2-2, with D maybe TRBD1 (6 bases). The CDR3 sequence is 16 residues long. Germline lookup yields CDR1 LNHDA and CDR2 SQIVND (reference sequence). Trimming left V 9 bases short and J 6 bases short, with 23 bases between. CDR3 in DNA: TGTGCCAGCCGGATTACGGGCAGGGGTCTGGCCGGGGAGCTGTTTTTT. Translated, it gives CASRITGRGLAGELFF.

This clonotype was seen many times. The chain combines TRBV6-5 with TRBJ1-5; 9 bases fit TRBD1. J gave up 7 bases and V 6 bases, and 7 bases lay outside the gene matches. Germline CDR1 and CDR2: MNHEY and SVGAGI. CDR3 length: 14 residues. Here the CDR3 DNA reads TGTGCCAGCAGGCAACAGGGGGCTAAACAGCCCCAGCATTTT. Protein sequence: CASRQQGAKQPQHF.

This clonotype was counted many times. The chain is built from TRBV4-1 and TRBJ2-3, with 7 bases that match TRBD1. J lost 5 bases, V lost 0 bases, and 14 bases had no gene match. In germline, CDR1 is MGHRA, CDR2 YSYEKL. The CDR3 has 18 residues. CDR3 sequence: CASSQDIGRGGRGDTQYF. In DNA, the CDR3 is TGCGCCAGCAGCCAAGATATAGGCCGAGGGGGCCGGGGAGATACGCAGTATTTT.

The sample holds many counts of this clonotype. The CDR3: CASSGVDRNEQFF. The DNA for the CDR3 is TGCGCCAGCAGTGGAGTAGACCGTAATGAGCAGTTCTTC. The V gene is TRBV10-1, the J gene TRBJ2-1; D remains unclear. CDR3 length: 13 residues. Deletions cut 4 bases from V and 7 bases from J, with 11 bases between. The germline gives CDR1 WNHNN, CDR2 SYGVQD (reference sequence).

This clonotype was seen many times. The rearrangement uses TRBV20-1 and TRBJ1-5; 7 bases are a match to TRBD1. The CDR3 length is 17 residues. Trimming took 0 bases from V and 1 from J; bases not matched to a gene: 9. CDR1 DFQATT and CDR2 SNEGSKA come from the germline V gene (reference sequence). In DNA form, the CDR3 reads TGCAGTGCTAGAGATCGAGGGGGCGCGGGAAGCAATCAGCCCCAGCATTTT. Protein sequence: CSARDRGGAGSNQPQHF.